Included here is one T cell receptor (beta chain) sequence, with context. V was clipped by 4 bases and J by 5 bases, with 11 bases between them. The CDR3 is 13 amino acids. This entry is derived from a study of CD8 T cells in Susac syndrome. CD8+ and CD4+ T cells circulating in blood were sequenced for TCR beta. Relapsing-remitting disease, either stable or active, was present in the treatment-naive patients who were the multiple sclerosis controls. TEMRA cells were enriched by FACS, while CD8+ and CD4+ T cells were obtained through a negative isolation that was performed magnetically. Random-hexamer reverse transcription was applied to roughly 0.5 to 1 ug RNA. The immunoSEQ assay covered 54 Vbeta and 13 Jbeta segments for CDR3. One entry per CDR3 protein, called by TCRdb with MiXCR from the immunoSEQ multiplex PCR reads. The data show approximately 210,000 distinct CDR3 sequences, about 96% seen once.

The V gene is TRBV12-3 or TRBV12-4, the J gene TRBJ1-2; a possible D gene is TRBD1 (6 bases). Sequencing was performed on CD4+ T cells from PBMCs. The origin of this receptor is a human donor with multiple sclerosis. This CDR3 is CASSYRDRYGYTF. Here the CDR3 DNA reads TGTGCCAGCAGTTACAGGGATCGGTATGGCTACACCTTC.